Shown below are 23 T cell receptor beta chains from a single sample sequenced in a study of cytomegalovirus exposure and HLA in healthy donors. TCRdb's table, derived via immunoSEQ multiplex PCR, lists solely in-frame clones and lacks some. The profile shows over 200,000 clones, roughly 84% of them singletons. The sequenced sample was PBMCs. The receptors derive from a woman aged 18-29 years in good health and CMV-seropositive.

The CDR3 is CASSPWTEQETQYF. As DNA, the CDR3 is TGTGCCAGCAGTCCCTGGACAGAGCAAGAGACCCAGTACTTC. The V and J genes are TRBV27 and TRBJ2-5; a weak D match, TRBD1 (6 bases). This CDR3 is 14 amino acids long. V lost 5 bases and J lost 2, with 12 bases in between. Germline assignment: CDR1 MNHEY and CDR2 SMNVEV (reference sequence).

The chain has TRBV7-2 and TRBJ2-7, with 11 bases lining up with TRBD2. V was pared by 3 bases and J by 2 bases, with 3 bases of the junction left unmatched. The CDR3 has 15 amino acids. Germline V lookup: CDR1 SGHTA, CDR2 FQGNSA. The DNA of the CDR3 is TGTGCCAGCAGCTTTTTACTAGCGGGAGCCTACGAGCAGTACTTC. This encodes CASSFLLAGAYEQYF.

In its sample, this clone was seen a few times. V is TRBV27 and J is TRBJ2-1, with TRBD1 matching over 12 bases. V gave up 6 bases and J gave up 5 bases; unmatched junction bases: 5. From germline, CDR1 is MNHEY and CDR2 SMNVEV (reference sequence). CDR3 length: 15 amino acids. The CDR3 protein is CASSLGQGAHNEQFF. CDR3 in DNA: TGTGCCAGCAGCCTGGGACAGGGGGCCCACAATGAGCAGTTCTTC.

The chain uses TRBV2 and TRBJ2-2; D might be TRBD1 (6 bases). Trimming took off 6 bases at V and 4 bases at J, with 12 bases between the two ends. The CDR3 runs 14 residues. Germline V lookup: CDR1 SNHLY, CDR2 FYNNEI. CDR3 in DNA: TGTGCCAGCAGCCGGGACACACTCACCGGGGAGCTGTTTTTT. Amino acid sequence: CASSRDTLTGELFF. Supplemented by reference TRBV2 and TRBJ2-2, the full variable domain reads EPEVTQTPSHQVTQMGQEVILRCVPISNHLYFYWYRQILGQKVEFLVSFYNNEISEKSEIFDDQFSVERPDGSNFTLKIRSTKLEDSAMYFCASSRDTLTGELFFGEGSRLTVL.

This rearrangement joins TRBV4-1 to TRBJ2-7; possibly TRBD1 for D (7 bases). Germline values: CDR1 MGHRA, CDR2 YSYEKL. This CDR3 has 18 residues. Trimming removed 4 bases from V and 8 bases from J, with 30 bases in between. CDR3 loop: CASSPEPGVGTALSQQYF. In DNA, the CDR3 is TGCGCCAGCAGCCCGGAACCGGGAGTTGGGACAGCTCTTTCTCAGCAGTACTTC.

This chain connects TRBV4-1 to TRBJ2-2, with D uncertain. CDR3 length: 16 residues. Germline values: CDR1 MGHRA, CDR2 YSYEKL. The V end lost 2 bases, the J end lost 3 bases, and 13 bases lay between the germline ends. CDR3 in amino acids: CASSQTHRPDTGELFF. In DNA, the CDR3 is TGCGCCAGCAGCCAAACCCACCGTCCGGACACCGGGGAGCTGTTTTTT.

The CDR3 is CASSLWGASDEQFF. The CDR3 bases are TGTGCCAGCAGCTTGTGGGGCGCATCGGATGAGCAGTTCTTC. The J gene is TRBJ2-1, the V gene TRBV5-4; maybe TRBD1 (5 bases). Trimming pared 1 base from V and 8 bases from J, leaving 13 bases between. Germline V gene sequence: CDR1 SGHNT, CDR2 YYREEE (reference sequence). The CDR3 spans 14 residues. Based on the CDR3 plus reference TRBV5-4 and TRBJ2-1, the full variable domain is ETGVTQSPTHLIKTRGQQVTLRCSSQSGHNTVSWYQQALGQGPQFIFQYYREEENGRGNFPPRFSGLQFPNYSSELNVNALELDDSALYLCASSLWGASDEQFFGPGTRLTVL.

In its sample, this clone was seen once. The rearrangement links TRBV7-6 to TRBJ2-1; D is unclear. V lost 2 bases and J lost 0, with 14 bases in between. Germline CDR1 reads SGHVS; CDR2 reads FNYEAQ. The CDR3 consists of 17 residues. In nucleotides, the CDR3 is TGTGCCAGCAGCTTACGCACGGGTCATAGCTCCTACAATGAGCAGTTCTTC. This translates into CASSLRTGHSSYNEQFF.

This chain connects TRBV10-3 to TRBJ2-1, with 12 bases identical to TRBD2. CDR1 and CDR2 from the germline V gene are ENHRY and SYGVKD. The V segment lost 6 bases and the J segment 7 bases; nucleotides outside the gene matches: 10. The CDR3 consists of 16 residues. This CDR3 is CAIRNPSSGRGNEQFF. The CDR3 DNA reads TGTGCCATCAGAAACCCGTCTAGCGGGAGGGGTAATGAGCAGTTCTTC.

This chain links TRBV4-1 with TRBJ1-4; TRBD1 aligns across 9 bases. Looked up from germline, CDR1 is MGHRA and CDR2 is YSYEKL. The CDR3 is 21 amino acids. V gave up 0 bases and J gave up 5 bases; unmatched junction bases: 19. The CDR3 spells CASSQDSWSLPLGTGNEKLFF. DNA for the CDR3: TGCGCCAGCAGCCAAGATTCCTGGTCCTTACCCCTAGGGACAGGGAATGAAAAACTGTTTTTT.

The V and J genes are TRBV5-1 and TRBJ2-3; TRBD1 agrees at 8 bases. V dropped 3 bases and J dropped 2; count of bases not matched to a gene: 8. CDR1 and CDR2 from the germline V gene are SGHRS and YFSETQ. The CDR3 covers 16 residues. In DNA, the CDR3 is TGCGCCAGCAGCTCCCCTACAGGGGGACCCACAGATACGCAGTATTTT. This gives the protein CASSSPTGGPTDTQYF.

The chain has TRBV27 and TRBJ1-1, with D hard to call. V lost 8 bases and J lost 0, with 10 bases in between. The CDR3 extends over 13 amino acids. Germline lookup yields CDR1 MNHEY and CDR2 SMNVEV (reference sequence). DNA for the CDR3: TGTGCCAGCGCAATCAACTTGAACACTGAAGCTTTCTTT. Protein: CASAINLNTEAFF.

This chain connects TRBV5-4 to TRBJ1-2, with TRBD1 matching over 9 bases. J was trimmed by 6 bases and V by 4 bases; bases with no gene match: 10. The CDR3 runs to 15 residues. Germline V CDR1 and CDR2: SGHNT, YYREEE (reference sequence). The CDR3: CASSHAGQGRDGYTF. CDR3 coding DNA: TGTGCCAGCAGCCACGCAGGACAGGGGAGGGATGGCTACACCTTC.

The CDR3 protein is CASSLYSGNTIYF. CDR3 in DNA: TGTGCCAGCAGCTTATACTCTGGAAACACCATATATTTT. The gene calls are TRBV7-3 and TRBJ1-3, with no clear D. The V gene lost 2 bases and the J gene lost 0 bases, with 2 bases spanning the gap. The CDR3 loop spans 13 amino acids. Germline values: CDR1 SGHTA, CDR2 FQGTGA. Full variable domain (missing parts from reference TRBV7-3 and TRBJ1-3): GAGVSQTPSNKVTEKGKYVELRCDPISGHTALYWYRQSLGQGPEFLIYFQGTGAADDSGLPNDRFFAVRPEGSVSTLKIQRTERGDSAVYLCASSLYSGNTIYFGEGSWLTVV.

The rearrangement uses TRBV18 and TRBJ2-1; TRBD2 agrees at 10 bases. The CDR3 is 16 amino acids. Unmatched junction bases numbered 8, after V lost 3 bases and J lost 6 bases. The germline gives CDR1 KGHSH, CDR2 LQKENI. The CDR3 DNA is TGTGCCAGCTCACCCTGGCTAGCGGGAGAGGGCAATGAGCAGTTCTTC. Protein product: CASSPWLAGEGNEQFF. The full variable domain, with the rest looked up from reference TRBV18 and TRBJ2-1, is NAGVMQNPRHLVRRRGQEARLRCSPMKGHSHVYWYRQLPEEGLKFMVYLQKENIIDESGMPKERFSAEFPKEGPSILRIQQVVRGDSAAYFCASSPWLAGEGNEQFFGPGTRLTVL.

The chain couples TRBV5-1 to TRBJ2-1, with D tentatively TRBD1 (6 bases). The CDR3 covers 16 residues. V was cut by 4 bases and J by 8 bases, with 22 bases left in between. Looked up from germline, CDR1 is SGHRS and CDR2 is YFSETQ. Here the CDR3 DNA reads TGCGCCAGCAGCACACTGTACCAGACAGGTCTAGATGAGCAGTTCTTC. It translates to CASSTLYQTGLDEQFF. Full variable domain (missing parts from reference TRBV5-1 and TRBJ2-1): KAGVTQTPRYLIKTRGQQVTLSCSPISGHRSVSWYQQTPGQGLQFLFEYFSETQRNKGNFPGRFSGRQFSNSRSEMNVSTLELGDSALYLCASSTLYQTGLDEQFFGPGTRLTVL.

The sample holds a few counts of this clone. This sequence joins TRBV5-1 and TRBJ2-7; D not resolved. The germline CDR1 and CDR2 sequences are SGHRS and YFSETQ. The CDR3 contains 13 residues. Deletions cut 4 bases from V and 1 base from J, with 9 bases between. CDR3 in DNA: TGCGCCAGCAGCACGGAGCTTTCCTACGAGCAGTACTTC. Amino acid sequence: CASSTELSYEQYF.

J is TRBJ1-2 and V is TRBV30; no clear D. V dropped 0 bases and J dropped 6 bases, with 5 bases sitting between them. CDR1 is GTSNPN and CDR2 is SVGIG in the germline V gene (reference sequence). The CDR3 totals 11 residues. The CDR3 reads CAWSVSDGYTF. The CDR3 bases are TGTGCCTGGAGTGTCTCAGATGGCTACACCTTC.

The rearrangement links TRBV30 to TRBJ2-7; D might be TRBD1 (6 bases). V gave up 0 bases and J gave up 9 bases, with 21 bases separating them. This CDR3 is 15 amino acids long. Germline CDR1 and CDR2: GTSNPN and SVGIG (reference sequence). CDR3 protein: CAWSVYVSGETRQYF. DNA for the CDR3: TGTGCCTGGAGTGTATACGTATCAGGGGAGACACGGCAGTACTTC.

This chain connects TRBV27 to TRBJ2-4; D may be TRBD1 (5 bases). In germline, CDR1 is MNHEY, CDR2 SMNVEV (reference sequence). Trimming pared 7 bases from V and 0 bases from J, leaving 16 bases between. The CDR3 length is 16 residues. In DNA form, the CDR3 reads TGTGCCAGCACTGTGACGGCAGGGAAAGCCAAAAACATTCAGTACTTC. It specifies CASTVTAGKAKNIQYF.

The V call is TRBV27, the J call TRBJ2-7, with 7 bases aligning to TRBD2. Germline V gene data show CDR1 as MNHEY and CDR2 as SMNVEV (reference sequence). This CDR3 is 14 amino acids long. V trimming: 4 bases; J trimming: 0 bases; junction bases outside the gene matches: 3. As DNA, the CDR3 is TGTGCCAGCAGTTCTAGCGGTAGCTCCTACGAGCAGTACTTC. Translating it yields CASSSSGSSYEQYF.

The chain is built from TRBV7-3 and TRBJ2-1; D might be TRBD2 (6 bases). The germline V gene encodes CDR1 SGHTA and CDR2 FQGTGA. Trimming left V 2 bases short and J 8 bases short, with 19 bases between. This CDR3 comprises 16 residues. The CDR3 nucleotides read TGTGCCAGCAGCTTAGAGGAGGGCCTTAATGTCCATGAGCAGTTCTTC. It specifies CASSLEEGLNVHEQFF. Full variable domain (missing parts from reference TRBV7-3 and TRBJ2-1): GAGVSQTPSNKVTEKGKYVELRCDPISGHTALYWYRQSLGQGPEFLIYFQGTGAADDSGLPNDRFFAVRPEGSVSTLKIQRTERGDSAVYLCASSLEEGLNVHEQFFGPGTRLTVL.

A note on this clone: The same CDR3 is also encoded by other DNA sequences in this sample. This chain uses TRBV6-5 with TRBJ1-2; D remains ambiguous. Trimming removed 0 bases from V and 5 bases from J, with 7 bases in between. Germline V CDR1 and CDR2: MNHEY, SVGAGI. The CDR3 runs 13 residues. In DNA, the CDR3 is TGTGCCAGCAGTTACTCCCGAGGGTATGGCTACACCTTC. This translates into CASSYSRGYGYTF.